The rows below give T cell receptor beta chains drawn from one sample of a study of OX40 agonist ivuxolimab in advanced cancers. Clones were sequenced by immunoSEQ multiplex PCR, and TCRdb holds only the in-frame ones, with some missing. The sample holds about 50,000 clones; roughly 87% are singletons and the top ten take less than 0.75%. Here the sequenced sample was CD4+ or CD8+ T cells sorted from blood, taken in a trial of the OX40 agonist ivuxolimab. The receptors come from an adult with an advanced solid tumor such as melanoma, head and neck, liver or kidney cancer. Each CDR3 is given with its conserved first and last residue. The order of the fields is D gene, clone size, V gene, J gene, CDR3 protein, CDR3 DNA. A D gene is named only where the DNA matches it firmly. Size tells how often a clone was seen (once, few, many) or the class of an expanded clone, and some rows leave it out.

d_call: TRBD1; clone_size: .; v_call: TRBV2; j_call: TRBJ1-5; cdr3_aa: CASSAKQGAGSNQPQHF; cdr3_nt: TGTGCCAGCAGTGCGAAACAGGGGGCAGGAAGCAATCAGCCCCAGCATTTT
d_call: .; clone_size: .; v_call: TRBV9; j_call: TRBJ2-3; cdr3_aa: CASSVGAVAEDTQYF; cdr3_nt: TGTGCCAGCAGCGTAGGGGCGGTAGCGGAGGATACGCAGTATTTT
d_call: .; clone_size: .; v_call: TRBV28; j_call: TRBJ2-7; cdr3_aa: CASSLPRSYEQYF; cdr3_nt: TGTGCCAGCAGTTTACCCAGGTCCTACGAGCAGTACTTC
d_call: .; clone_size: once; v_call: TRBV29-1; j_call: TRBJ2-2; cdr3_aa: CSVDRTNTGELFF; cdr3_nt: TGCAGCGTTGATCGGACGAACACCGGGGAGCTGTTTTTT
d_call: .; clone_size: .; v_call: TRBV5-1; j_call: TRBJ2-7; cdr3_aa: CASSLDRQTYEQYF; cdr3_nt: TGCGCCAGCAGCTTGGATAGACAGACCTACGAGCAGTACTTC
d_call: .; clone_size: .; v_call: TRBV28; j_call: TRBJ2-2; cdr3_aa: CASSLDGANTGELFF; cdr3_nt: TGTGCCAGCAGTCTAGACGGGGCGAACACCGGGGAGCTGTTTTTT
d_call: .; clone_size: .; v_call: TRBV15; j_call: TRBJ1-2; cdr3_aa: CATSQQVSTLDGYTF; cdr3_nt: TGTGCCACCAGCCAACAGGTGTCAACTCTCGATGGCTACACCTTC
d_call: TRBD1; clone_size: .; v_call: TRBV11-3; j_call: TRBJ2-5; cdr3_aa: CASSLVQGETQYF; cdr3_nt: TGTGCCAGCAGCTTAGTACAGGGGGAGACCCAGTACTTC
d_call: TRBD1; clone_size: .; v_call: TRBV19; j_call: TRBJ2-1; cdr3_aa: CASGGTGVPGNEQFF; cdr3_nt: TGTGCCAGTGGTGGGACAGGGGTCCCAGGGAATGAGCAGTTCTTC
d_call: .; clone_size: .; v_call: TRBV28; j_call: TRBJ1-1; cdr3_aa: CASSFPLNTEAFF; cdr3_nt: TGTGCCAGCAGTTTCCCATTAAACACTGAAGCTTTCTTT